A single sample is the source of the 9 T cell receptor beta chains below, sequenced in a study of blood T cells in healthy people across ages. A second PCR of about 6 to 12 cycles used a sample-barcoded 5' primer and a J-beta primer mix. MiXCR was run by TCRdb on the 5' RACE reads, yielding one entry per CDR3 protein. The table records approximately 490,000 distinct CDR3 sequences, approximately 25% of them present only once. These data were also reused for a study on T cells of mothers and their children.

Material: blood. Receptors were obtained from a boy between 5 and 17 years old in good health.

This clonotype has a count of ten or more. The chain is built from TRBV4-1 and TRBJ2-5; D gene ambiguous. Germline V gives CDR1 MGHRA, CDR2 YSYEKL. This CDR3 is 15 amino acids long. The V and J ends lost 0 bases and 0 bases respectively, with 8 bases between them. CDR3 nucleotide sequence: TGCGCCAGCAGCCAAGACAGAGGATACCAAGAGACCCAGTACTTC. Residues: CASSQDRGYQETQYF.

On this clonotype: An end of the junction does not agree with germline; a read error may underlie this. This chain connects TRBV7-8 to TRBJ2-4; 8 positions match TRBD1. This CDR3 has 14 residues. Per the germline V gene, CDR1 is SGHVS and CDR2 is FQNEAQ. The CDR3 DNA reads as TGTGCCAGCCGTACAGGGGGTAACAAAAACATTCAGCACTTC. Translation gives CASRTGGNKNIQHF.

The V and J genes are TRBV2 and TRBJ1-4; tentatively, D is TRBD1 (5 bases). CDR3 length: 15 residues. The germline V and J ends were trimmed by 6 bases and 6 bases, with 17 bases remaining between them. Germline V CDR1 and CDR2: SNHLY, FYNNEI. CDR3 in amino acids: CASSPQGTHDEKLFF. CDR3 in DNA: TGTGCCAGCAGCCCTCAAGGGACCCACGATGAAAAACTGTTTTTT. The full variable domain, its missing parts supplied by reference TRBV2 and TRBJ1-4, is EPEVTQTPSHQVTQMGQEVILRCVPISNHLYFYWYRQILGQKVEFLVSFYNNEISEKSEIFDDQFSVERPDGSNFTLKIRSTKLEDSAMYFCASSPQGTHDEKLFFGSGTQLSVL.

The V call is TRBV3-1, the J call TRBJ2-5; possible D gene TRBD1, 7 bases. The V and J ends lost 3 bases and 5 bases respectively, with 13 bases between them. CDR3 length equals 14 residues. CDR1 is LGHDT, CDR2 YNNKEL, per germline (reference sequence). In nucleotides, the CDR3 is TGTGCCAGCAGCCATTTAGCAGGGGGGGAGACCCAGTACTTC. Amino acids: CASSHLAGGETQYF.

This clonotype was detected only a few times. This rearrangement joins TRBV10-3 to TRBJ2-7; TRBD1 matches 9 bases. V shed 6 bases and J 5 bases; nucleotides not matched to a gene: 8. The germline CDR1 and CDR2 sequences are ENHRY and SYGVKD. The CDR3 has 14 residues. In DNA, the CDR3 is TGTGCCATCAGGAGCCGGGACAGGGTCCACGAGCAGTACTTC. As protein: CAIRSRDRVHEQYF.

The table lists this clonotype with a few counts. This chain joins TRBV20-1 and TRBJ2-1; D ambiguous. Germline values: CDR1 DFQATT, CDR2 SNEGSKA (reference sequence). This CDR3 is built from 13 residues. Here the CDR3 DNA reads TGCAGCGCCCCGAAGAACTCCTACAATGAGCAGTTCTTC. This translates into CSAPKNSYNEQFF.

The chain is built from TRBV20-1 and TRBJ2-5; TRBD1 matches at 8 bases. The J call may be in error: the DNA end matches TRBJ2-7 better. The CDR3 is 15 residues long. In germline, CDR1 is DFQATT, CDR2 SNEGSKA (reference sequence). Here the CDR3 DNA reads TGCAGTGCTATCCGCCCCGGGACAGGAATCTACGAGCAGTACTTC. Protein sequence: CSAIRPGTGIYEQYF.

This clonotype was detected only a few times. The chain links TRBV7-2 to TRBJ2-7; D remains ambiguous. The CDR3 has 15 amino acids. V was shortened by 6 bases and J by 1 base, with 16 bases between the two germline ends. From germline, CDR1 is SGHTA and CDR2 FQGNSA. Here the CDR3 DNA reads TGTGCCAGCAGTATCTTTCTGGGGATGTCCTACGAGCAGTACTTC. Translating it yields CASSIFLGMSYEQYF. Full variable domain (rest looked up from reference TRBV7-2 and TRBJ2-7): GAGVSQSPSNKVTEKGKDVELRCDPISGHTALYWYRQSLGQGLEFLIYFQGNSAPDKSGLPSDRFSAERTGGSVSTLTIQRTQQEDSAVYLCASSIFLGMSYEQYFGPGTRLTVT.

This clonotype has just a few counts. The chain uses TRBV6-2 or TRBV6-3 and TRBJ2-5; TRBD2 aligns across 7 bases. The CDR3 extends over 15 amino acids. Germline V gene sequence: CDR1 MNHEY, CDR2 SVGEGT. V lost 0 bases, J lost 5 bases, and 6 bases stayed unmatched. The CDR3 DNA reads TGTGCCAGCAGTTACTCCGCGGGAGTGTGGGAGACCCAGTACTTC. Its protein product is CASSYSAGVWETQYF.